This record looks at one TCR beta chain sequence and its context. Its specificity is unknown. These data come from a study of OX40 agonist ivuxolimab in advanced cancers. At the level of the study: Prior anti-PD-1, anti-PD-L1 or anti-CTLA-4 therapy was allowed; approximately 40% had some. The study, taken as a whole, reports: CD8+ T cells (on average) carried more expanded clones than CD4+ T cells. The 0.1-3.0 mg/kg partial responders had among the lowest clonal expansion.

Clones were read by immunoSEQ multiplex PCR, and TCRdb kept only the in-frame ones, dropping some. There are about 73,000 clones in the sample; under 95% occur only once, and about 10% lies in the top ten. CDR1 is SGHRS and CDR2 is YFSETQ in the germline V gene. CDR3 size: 16 residues. Trimming shortened V by 4 bases and J by 3 bases, and 17 bases separated the two germline ends. The TCR sequence derives from an adult with an advanced solid tumor such as melanoma, head and neck, liver or kidney cancer. The chain joins TRBV5-1 to TRBJ2-1, with D perhaps matching TRBD2 (6 bases). The sequencing here drew on CD4+ or CD8+ T cells sorted from blood, taken in a trial of the OX40 agonist ivuxolimab. The CDR3 protein is CASSTLGGPLYNEQFF. The CDR3 nucleotides are TGCGCCAGCAGCACGCTGGGGGGACCCCTCTACAATGAGCAGTTCTTC.